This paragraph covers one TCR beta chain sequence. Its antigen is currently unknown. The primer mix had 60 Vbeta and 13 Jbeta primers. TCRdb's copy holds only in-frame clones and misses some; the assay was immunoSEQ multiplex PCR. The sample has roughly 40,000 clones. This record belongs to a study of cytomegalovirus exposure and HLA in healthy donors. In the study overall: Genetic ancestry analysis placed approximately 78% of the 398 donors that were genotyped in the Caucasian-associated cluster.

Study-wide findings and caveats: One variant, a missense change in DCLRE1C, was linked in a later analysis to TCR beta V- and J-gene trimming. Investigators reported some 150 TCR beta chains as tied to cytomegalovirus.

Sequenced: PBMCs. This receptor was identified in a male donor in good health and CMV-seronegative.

The CDR3 DNA is TGTGCCATCAGCGAGGGGACTAGCGGGAGGTACGAGCAGTACTTC. Protein product: CAISEGTSGRYEQYF. The chain recombines TRBV10-3 with TRBJ2-7, with TRBD2 identical over 15 bases. Per germline, CDR1 ENHRY and CDR2 SYGVKD. The V gene end was trimmed by 6 bases and the J gene end by 4 bases; junction bases not matched to a gene: 4. This CDR3 is built from 15 residues.